The TCR beta chain under discussion was sequenced for a study of cytomegalovirus exposure and HLA in healthy donors. In its sample, this clone was seen once. Its antigen is not identified. The PCR employed 60 Vbeta primers together with 13 Jbeta primers. Sequenced by immunoSEQ multiplex PCR; TCRdb stores in-frame clones only, minus some. The sample has some 210,000 clones, 87% seen once. Study results and caveats: The authors later found HLA-associated TCR beta chains more clonally expanded than equally common others.

V shed 0 bases and J shed 0 bases, with 10 bases lying between them. The CDR3 length is 16 residues. Germline V gene lookup returns CDR1 LGHNA and CDR2 YNFKEQ. The sequenced material came from PBMCs. The receptor comes from a man aged 30 to 45 in good health and CMV-seronegative. The chain has TRBV4-2 and TRBJ2-3; D unresolved. CDR3 protein: CASSQDRQVSTDTQYF. CDR3 in DNA: TGTGCCAGCAGCCAAGATCGGCAGGTTAGCACAGATACGCAGTATTTT.